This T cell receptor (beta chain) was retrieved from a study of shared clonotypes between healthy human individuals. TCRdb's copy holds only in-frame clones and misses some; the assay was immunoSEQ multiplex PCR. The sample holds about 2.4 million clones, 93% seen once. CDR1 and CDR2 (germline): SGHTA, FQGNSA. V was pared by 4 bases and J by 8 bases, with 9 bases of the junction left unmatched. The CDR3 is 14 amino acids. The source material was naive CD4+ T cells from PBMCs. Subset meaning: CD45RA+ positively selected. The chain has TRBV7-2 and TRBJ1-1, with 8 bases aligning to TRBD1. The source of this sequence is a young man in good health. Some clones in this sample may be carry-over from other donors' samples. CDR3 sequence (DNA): TGTGCCAGCAGCTCCTATACGGACAGGGCGGAAGCTTTCTTT. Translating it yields CASSSYTDRAEAFF.